This is a list of T cell receptor beta chains from one sample in a study of blood T cell repertoires in COVID-19. The protocol was immunoSEQ multiplex PCR, while the TCRdb copy is restricted to in-frame clones and leaves out a portion. The sample lists around 370,000 clones; approximately 87% were seen once. Sequencing used peripheral blood. The receptor set was obtained from a woman between 45 and 60 years old with COVID-19, enrolled during active disease. Each CDR3 is given with its conserved first and last residue. D genes are given only for firm matches. Clone size is given for some rows only: seen once, a few or many times, or a class if the clone is expanded.

J gene | clone size | D gene | V gene | CDR3 DNA | CDR3 protein
TRBJ2-1 | - | TRBD2 | TRBV11-3 | TGTGCCAGCAGCTTAGGTCTTAGCGGGAGTTTAGATGAGCAGTTCTTC | CASSLGLSGSLDEQFF
TRBJ2-7 | - | - | TRBV6-5 | TGTGCCAGCAAACTAGCTACTAACTACGAGCAGTACTTC | CASKLATNYEQYF
TRBJ2-7 | - | TRBD1 | TRBV4-2 | TGTGCCAGCAGCCAAGCGGGACAGGGGGACTACGAGCAGTACTTC | CASSQAGQGDYEQYF
TRBJ1-1 | - | - | TRBV19 | TGTGCCAGCCGCGTTACACAGGGTGGTACTGAAGCTTTCTTT | CASRVTQGGTEAFF
TRBJ2-3 | - | TRBD1 | TRBV28 | TGTGCCAGCAGTTTGGGACAGAGCACAGATACGCAGTATTTT | CASSLGQSTDTQYF
TRBJ1-2 | - | - | TRBV28 | TGTGCCAGCAGCTTCCTCGGTGAAGGCTACACCTTC | CASSFLGEGYTF
TRBJ2-5 | - | TRBD1 | TRBV5-1 | TGCGCCAGCGGAATAGCCGGGACAGACGGAGAGACCCAGTACTTC | CASGIAGTDGETQYF
TRBJ1-5 | - | TRBD1 | TRBV19 | TGTGCCAGTACCCGGGACAGGGGGACCAATCAGCCCCAGCATTTT | CASTRDRGTNQPQHF
TRBJ1-2 | - | - | TRBV6-4 | TGTGCCAGCAGTTTGGGGCCGGACAACGGCTACACCTTC | CASSLGPDNGYTF
TRBJ2-2 | - | - | TRBV7-2 | TGTGCCAGCAGCTTAGGCCGGGTATCATCCGGGGAGCTGTTTTTT | CASSLGRVSSGELFF
TRBJ2-5 | - | TRBD2 | TRBV18 | TGTGCCAGCTCGATTTTTGGAAGCGGGAGAACGAGGGAGACCCAGTACTTC | CASSIFGSGRTRETQYF
TRBJ1-1 | - | - | TRBV11-3 | TGTGCCAGCAGCCAACTAGCAGGGGAAGCTTTCTTT | CASSQLAGEAFF
TRBJ2-3 | - | - | TRBV18 | TGTGCCAGCTCCCCCCTGCAGAGCACAGATACGCAGTATTTT | CASSPLQSTDTQYF
TRBJ1-4 | once | - | TRBV7-9 | TGTGCCAGCAGCTTAGGAGCCACTAATAATGAAAAACTGTTTTTT | CASSLGATNNEKLFF
TRBJ1-6 | - | - | TRBV5-6 | TGTGCCAGCAGCTTGGCTTCTAACTCCTATAATTCACCCCTCCACTTT | CASSLASNSYNSPLHF
TRBJ2-7 | - | - | TRBV11-2 | TGTGCCAGCAGCCTCCGACAGGCTACCTACGAGCAGTACTTC | CASSLRQATYEQYF
TRBJ2-7 | - | - | TRBV6-5 | TGTGCCAGCAGTTACGGACAGTCCTACGAGCAGTACTTC | CASSYGQSYEQYF
TRBJ2-2 | - | TRBD2 | TRBV5-4 | TGTGCCAGCAGCTTGTCCGGACTAGCGGCCACCGGGGAGCTGTTTTTT | CASSLSGLAATGELFF